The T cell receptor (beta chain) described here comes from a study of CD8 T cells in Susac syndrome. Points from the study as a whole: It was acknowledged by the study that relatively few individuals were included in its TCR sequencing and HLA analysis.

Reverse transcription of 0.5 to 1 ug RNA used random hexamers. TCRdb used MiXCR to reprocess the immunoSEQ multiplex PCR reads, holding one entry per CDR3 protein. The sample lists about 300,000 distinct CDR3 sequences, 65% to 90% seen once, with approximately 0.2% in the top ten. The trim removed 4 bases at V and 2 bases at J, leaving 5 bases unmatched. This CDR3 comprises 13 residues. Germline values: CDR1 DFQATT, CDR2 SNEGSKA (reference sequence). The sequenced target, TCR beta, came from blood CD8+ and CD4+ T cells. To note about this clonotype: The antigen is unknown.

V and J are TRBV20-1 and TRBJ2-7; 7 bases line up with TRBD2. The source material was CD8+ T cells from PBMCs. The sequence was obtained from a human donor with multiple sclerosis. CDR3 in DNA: TGCAGTGCTACCCTGGCGGGAGCCTACGAGCAGTACTTC. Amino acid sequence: CSATLAGAYEQYF.